Here is one TCR beta chain with its context. The data stem from a study of blood T cell repertoires in COVID-19. Study background: Nucleic acid was either cDNA or gDNA, and it came from T cells, B-cell-depleted T cells, or PBMCs.

Clones were sequenced by immunoSEQ multiplex PCR, and TCRdb holds only the in-frame ones, with some missing. This sample has hundreds of thousands of clones; 85% to 90% occur once, and the top ten carry roughly 8%. Seattle patient enrollment occurred during active infection, with longitudinal follow-up thereafter. The CDR3 extends over 16 amino acids. The germline V gene has CDR1 SGHTA and CDR2 FQGNSA. Trimming took 6 bases from V and 3 from J; bases not matched to a gene: 10. This rearrangement joins TRBV7-2 to TRBJ2-7; 11 bases map to TRBD1. Sequencing used peripheral blood. This clonotype was sampled from a woman aged 50 to 60 with COVID-19, enrolled during active disease. The CDR3 is CASRPTDRGQVYEQYF. The DNA for the CDR3 is TGTGCCAGCAGACCTACGGACAGGGGGCAGGTCTACGAGCAGTACTTC.